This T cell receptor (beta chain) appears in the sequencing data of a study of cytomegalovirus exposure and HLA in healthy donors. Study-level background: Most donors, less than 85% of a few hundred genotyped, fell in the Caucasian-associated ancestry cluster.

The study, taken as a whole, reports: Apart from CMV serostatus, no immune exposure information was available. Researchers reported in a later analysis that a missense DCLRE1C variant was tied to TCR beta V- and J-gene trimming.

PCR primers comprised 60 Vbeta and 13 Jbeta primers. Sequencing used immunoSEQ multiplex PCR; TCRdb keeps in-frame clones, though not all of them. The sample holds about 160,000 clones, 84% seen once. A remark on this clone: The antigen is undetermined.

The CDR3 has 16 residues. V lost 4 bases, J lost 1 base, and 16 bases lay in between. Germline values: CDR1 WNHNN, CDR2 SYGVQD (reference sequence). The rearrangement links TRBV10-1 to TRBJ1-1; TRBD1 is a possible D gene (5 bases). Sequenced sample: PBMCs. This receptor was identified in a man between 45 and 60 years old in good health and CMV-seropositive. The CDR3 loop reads CASSGPPGQGNTEAFF. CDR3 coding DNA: TGCGCCAGCAGTGGGCCACCTGGACAAGGGAACACTGAAGCTTTCTTT.